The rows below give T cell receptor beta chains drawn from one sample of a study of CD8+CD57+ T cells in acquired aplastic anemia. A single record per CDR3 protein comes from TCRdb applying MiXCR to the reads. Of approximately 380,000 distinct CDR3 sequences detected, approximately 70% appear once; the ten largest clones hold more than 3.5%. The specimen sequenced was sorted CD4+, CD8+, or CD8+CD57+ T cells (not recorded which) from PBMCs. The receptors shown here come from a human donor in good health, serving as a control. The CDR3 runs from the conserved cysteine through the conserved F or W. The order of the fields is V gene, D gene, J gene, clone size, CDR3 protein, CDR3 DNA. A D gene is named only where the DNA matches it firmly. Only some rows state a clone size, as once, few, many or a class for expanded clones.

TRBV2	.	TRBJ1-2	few	CASSVRDGNYGYTF	TGTGCCAGCAGCGTCCGGGACGGTAACTATGGCTACACCTTC
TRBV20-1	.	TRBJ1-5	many	CSAAGNQPQHF	TGCAGTGCAGCAGGCAATCAGCCCCAGCATTTT
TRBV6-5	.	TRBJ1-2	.	CASSYYGVSANYGYTF	TGTGCCAGCAGTTACTACGGGGTGTCTGCTAACTATGGCTACACCTTC
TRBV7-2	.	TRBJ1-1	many	CASSSGVVTEAFF	TGTGCCAGCAGCTCCGGGGTTGTGACTGAAGCTTTCTTT
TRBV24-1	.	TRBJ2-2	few	CATRTDKSGELFF	TGTGCCACCAGGACGGACAAATCCGGGGAGCTGTTTTTT
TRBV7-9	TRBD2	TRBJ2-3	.	CASSYGTGGEGTCTQYF	TGTGCCAGCAGCTATGGAACGGGGGGGGAGGGCACATGTACGCAGTATTTT
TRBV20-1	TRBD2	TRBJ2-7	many	CSATTSGGAEQYF	TGCAGTGCTACCACTAGCGGGGGGGCCGAGCAGTACTTC
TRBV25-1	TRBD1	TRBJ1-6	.	CASSGGQGYNSPLHF	TGTGCCAGCAGTGGGGGACAGGGATATAATTCACCCCTCCACTTT
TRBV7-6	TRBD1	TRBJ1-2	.	CASSARQGGAQYFF	TGTGCCAGCAGCGCCAGACAGGGCGGTGCTCAGTATTTTTTC
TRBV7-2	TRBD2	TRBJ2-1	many	CASSGFLAGGGNEQFF	TGTGCCAGCAGCGGGTTCCTAGCGGGGGGGGGCAATGAGCAGTTCTTC
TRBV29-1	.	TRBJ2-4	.	CSVNTGNIQYF	TGCAGCGTTAACACCGGGAACATTCAGTACTTC
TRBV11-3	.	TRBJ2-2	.	CASSLGGRAGELFF	TGTGCCAGCAGCTTGGGGGGCAGGGCCGGGGAGCTGTTTTTT
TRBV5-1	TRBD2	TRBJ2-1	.	CASSFSGTSGGDEQFF	TGCGCCAGCAGCTTTTCCGGGACTAGCGGGGGGGATGAGCAGTTCTTC
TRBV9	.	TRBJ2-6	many	CASSPGDPGANVLTF	TGTGCCAGCAGCCCAGGGGACCCTGGGGCCAACGTCCTGACTTTC
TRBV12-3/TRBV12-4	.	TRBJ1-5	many	CASSRQVYQPQHF	TGTGCCAGCAGTAGACAGGTTTATCAGCCCCAGCATTTT
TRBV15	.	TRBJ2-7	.	CATSRGQGGYEQYF	TGTGCCACCAGCAGAGGTCAGGGCGGCTACGAGCAGTACTTC
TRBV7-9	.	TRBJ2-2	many	CASSLEPTGELFF	TGTGCCAGCAGCTTAGAACCAACCGGGGAGCTGTTTTTT
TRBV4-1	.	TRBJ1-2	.	CATSTGTNYGYTF	TGCGCCACCAGTACCGGGACTAACTATGGCTACACCTTC
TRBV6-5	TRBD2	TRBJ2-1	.	CASGGLAGSNEQFF	TGTGCCAGCGGGGGACTAGCGGGGAGCAATGAGCAGTTCTTC
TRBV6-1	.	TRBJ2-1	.	CASSREDEQLF	TGTGCCAGCAGTCGCGAGGATGAGCAGTTGTTC
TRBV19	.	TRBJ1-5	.	CASSIVQGNRAQHF	TGTGCCAGTAGTATAGTTCAGGGCAATCGGGCCCAGCATTTT
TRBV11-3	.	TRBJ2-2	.	CASSLGNLAGELFF	TGTGCCAGCAGTCTCGGGAACCTCGCCGGGGAGCTGTTTTTT
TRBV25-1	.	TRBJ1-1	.	CASSECLGSHTEAFF	TGTGCCAGCAGTGAATGTTTGGGCAGCCACACTGAAGCTTTCTTT
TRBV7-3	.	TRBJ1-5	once	CASSRKLDASNNQPQHF	TGTGCCAGCAGCCGAAAATTGGATGCTAGTAACAATCAGCCCCAGCATTTT
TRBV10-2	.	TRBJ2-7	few	CASSPRGTDYEQYF	TGCGCCAGCTCACCGAGAGGGACCGACTACGAGCAGTACTTC
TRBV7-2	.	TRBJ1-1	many	CATHFGPGDPEAFF	TGTGCCACCCACTTTGGACCAGGGGACCCTGAAGCTTTCTTT
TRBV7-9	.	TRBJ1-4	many	CASSRGTAGGEYEKLFF	TGTGCCAGCAGCCGGGGCACCGCGGGGGGCGAGTATGAAAAACTGTTTTTT
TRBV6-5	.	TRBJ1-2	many	CASSYDTTGAYGYTF	TGTGCCAGCAGTTACGATACGACGGGGGCCTATGGCTACACCTTC
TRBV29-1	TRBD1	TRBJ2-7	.	CSVADRAKPNEQYF	TGCAGCGTGGCCGACAGGGCGAAGCCTAACGAGCAGTACTTC
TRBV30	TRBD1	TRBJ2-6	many	CAWKFGTGLDGANVLTF	TGTGCCTGGAAATTCGGGACAGGACTTGACGGGGCCAACGTCCTGACTTTC
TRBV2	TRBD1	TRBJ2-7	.	CASGTGIYEQYF	TGTGCCAGCGGGACAGGAATCTACGAGCAGTACTTC
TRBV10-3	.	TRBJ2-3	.	CAISETQRRTDTQYF	TGTGCCATCAGTGAGACCCAGCGGCGCACAGATACGCAGTATTTT
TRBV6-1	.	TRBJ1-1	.	CASSAGVGQMNTEASF	TGTGCCAGCAGTGCAGGGGTAGGGCAGATGAACACTGAAGCTTCCTTT
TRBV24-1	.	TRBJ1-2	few	CATSDWGTNYGYTF	TGTGCCACCAGTGATTGGGGCACCAACTATGGCTACACCTTC
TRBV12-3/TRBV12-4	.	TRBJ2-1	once	CASSRSTSSYNEQFF	TGTGCCAGCAGTCGAAGTACGAGCTCCTACAATGAGCAGTTCTTC
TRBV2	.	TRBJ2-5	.	CASSDYGETQYF	TGTGCCAGCAGTGATTACGGGGAGACCCAGTACTTC
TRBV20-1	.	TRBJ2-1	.	CSAGIRQEINEQFF	TGCAGTGCTGGAATTAGGCAGGAGATCAATGAGCAGTTCTTC
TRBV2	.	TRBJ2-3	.	CASRTRSSDTQYF	TGTGCCAGCAGGACCAGGAGCAGCGATACGCAGTATTTT
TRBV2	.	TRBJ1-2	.	CASSALWPIAGSTF	TGTGCCAGCAGTGCCCTGTGGCCTATCGCGGGCTCCACCTTC
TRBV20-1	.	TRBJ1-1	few	CGASPRAPGTPAFF	TGCGGTGCTAGTCCCCGGGCCCCAGGGACCCCAGCTTTCTTT